Presented here are 4 T cell receptor beta chains from one specimen sequenced in a study of response to subunit inactivated influenza vaccine. TCRdb analysed the RT-PCR reads with MiXCR anew, one entry per CDR3 protein. Of roughly 760,000 distinct CDR3 sequences in the sample, about 20% were seen once. Sequencing used PBMCs from blood, obtained 5 to 6 days after vaccination. These receptors were taken from a man in his fifties or sixties who received an inactivated influenza vaccine.

The table lists this clonotype with a few counts. The chain recombines TRBV11-2 with TRBJ2-1; D might be TRBD2 (6 bases). CDR3 size: 14 residues. Germline CDR1 reads SGHAT; CDR2 reads FQNNGV. The V gene lost 5 bases and the J gene lost 3 bases, with 11 bases spanning the gap. The CDR3 bases are TGTGCCAGCAGCCCGGGACTTCGCTACAATGAGCAGTTCTTC. Amino acid sequence: CASSPGLRYNEQFF. Together with reference TRBV11-2 and TRBJ2-1, the CDR3 gives the full variable domain: EAGVAQSPRYKIIEKRQSVAFWCNPISGHATLYWYQQILGQGPKLLIQFQNNGVVDDSQLPKDRFSAERLKGVDSTLKIQPAKLEDSAVYLCASSPGLRYNEQFFGPGTRLTVL.

Only a few counts were recorded for this clonotype. The chain recombines TRBV24-1 with TRBJ2-1; D is unresolved. Germline V gene sequence: CDR1 KGHDR, CDR2 SFDVKD. V gave up 4 bases and J gave up 8 bases, with 11 bases separating them. There are 13 residues in the CDR3. CDR3 bases: TGTGCCACCAGTGACCCTTCCTCGGATGAGCAGTTCTTC. Protein: CATSDPSSDEQFF.

CDR3 DNA sequence: TGTGCCAGTAGTAGCCAGGGGACGGCCTCCTACGAGCAGTACTTC. Protein: CASSSQGTASYEQYF. The chain couples TRBV19 to TRBJ2-7, with D perhaps matching TRBD1 (6 bases). The CDR3 loop spans 15 amino acids. V was clipped by 4 bases and J by 0 bases, with 13 bases between them. Germline CDR1 LNHDA, CDR2 SQIVND (reference sequence).

This clonotype is a singleton in its sample. This rearrangement joins TRBV28 to TRBJ2-7, with D perhaps assigned TRBD1 or TRBD2 (5 bases each). This CDR3 comprises 12 residues. Germline lookup yields CDR1 MDHEN and CDR2 SYDVKM. V was trimmed by 11 bases and J by 5 bases, leaving 16 bases between them. CDR3 sequence (DNA): TGTGCCCGAGGACGCCTGGGGGACGAGCAGTACTTC. It specifies CARGRLGDEQYF.